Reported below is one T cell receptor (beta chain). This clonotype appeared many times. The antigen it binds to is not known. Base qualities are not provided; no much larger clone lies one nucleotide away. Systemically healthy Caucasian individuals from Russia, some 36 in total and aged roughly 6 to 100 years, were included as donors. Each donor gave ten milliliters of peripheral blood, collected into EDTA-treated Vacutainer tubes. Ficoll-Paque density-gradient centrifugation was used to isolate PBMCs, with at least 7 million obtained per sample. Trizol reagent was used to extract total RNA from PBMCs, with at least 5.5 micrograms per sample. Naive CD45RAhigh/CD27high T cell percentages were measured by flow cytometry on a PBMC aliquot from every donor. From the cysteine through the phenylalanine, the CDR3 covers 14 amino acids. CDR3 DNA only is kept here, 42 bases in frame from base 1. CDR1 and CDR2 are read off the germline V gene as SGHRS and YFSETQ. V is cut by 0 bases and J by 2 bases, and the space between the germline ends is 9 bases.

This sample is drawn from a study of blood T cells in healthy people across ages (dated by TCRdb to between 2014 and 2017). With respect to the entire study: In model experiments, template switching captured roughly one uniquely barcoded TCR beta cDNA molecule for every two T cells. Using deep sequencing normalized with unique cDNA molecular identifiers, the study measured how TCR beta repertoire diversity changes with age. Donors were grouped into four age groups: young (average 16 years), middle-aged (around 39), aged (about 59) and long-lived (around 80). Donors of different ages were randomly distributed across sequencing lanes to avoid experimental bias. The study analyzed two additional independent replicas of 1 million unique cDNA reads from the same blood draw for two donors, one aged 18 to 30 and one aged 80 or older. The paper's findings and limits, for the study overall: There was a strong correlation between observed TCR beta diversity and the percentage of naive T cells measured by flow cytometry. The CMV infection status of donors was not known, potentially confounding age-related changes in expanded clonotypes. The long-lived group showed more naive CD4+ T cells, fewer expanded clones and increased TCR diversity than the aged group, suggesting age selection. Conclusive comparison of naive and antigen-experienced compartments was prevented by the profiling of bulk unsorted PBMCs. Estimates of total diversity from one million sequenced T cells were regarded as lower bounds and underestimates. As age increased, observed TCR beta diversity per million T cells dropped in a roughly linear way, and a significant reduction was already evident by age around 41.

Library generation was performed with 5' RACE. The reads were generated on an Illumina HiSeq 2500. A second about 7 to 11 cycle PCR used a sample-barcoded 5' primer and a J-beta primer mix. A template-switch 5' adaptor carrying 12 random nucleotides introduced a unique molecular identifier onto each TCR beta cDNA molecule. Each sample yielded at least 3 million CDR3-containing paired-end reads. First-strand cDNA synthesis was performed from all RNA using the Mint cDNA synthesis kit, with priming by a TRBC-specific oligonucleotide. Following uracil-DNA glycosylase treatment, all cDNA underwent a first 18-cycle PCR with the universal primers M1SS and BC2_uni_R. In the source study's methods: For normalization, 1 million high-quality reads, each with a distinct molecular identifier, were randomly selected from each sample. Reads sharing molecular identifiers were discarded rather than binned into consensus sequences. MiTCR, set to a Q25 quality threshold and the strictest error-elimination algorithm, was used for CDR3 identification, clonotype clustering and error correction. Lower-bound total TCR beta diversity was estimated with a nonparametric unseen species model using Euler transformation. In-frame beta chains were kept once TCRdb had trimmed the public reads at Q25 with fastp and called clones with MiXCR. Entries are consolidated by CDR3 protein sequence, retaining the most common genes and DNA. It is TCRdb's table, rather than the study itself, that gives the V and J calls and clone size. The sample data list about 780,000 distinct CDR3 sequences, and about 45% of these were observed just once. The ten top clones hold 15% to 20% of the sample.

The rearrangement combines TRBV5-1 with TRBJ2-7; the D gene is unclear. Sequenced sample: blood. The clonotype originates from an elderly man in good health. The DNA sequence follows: TGCGCCAGCAGCTTGGACGGTGGGACCTACGAGCAGTACTTC. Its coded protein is CASSLDGGTYEQYF.